The sequence of this T cell receptor beta chain was determined in a study of beta chain features in type 1 diabetes. Trimming at V came to 5 bases and at J to 4 bases, leaving 12 bases not matched to a gene. The CDR3 is 18 amino acids. Germline loops: CDR1 SGHAT, CDR2 FQNNGV. Expressed TCRB transcripts were sequenced, since all the RNA that had been isolated was reverse transcribed. Sequencing used immunoSEQ multiplex PCR; TCRdb keeps in-frame clones, though not all of them. The sample has 200,000 to 250,000 clones; around 10% are singletons. The clonotype was recovered from a woman under 30 in good health. The chain is built from TRBV11-2 and TRBJ2-1, with TRBD2 matching 12 bases. Sequencing was done on a sample of naive CD4+ T cells from blood. CDR3 loop: CASSQRVLAGGGYNEQFF. In DNA form, the CDR3 reads TGTGCCAGCAGCCAGAGGGTACTAGCGGGGGGCGGGTACAATGAGCAGTTCTTC.